Shown below are 5 T cell receptor beta chains from a single sample sequenced in a study of T-cell reconstitution after alpha-beta-depleted transplantation in children. Preparation of the TCRbeta library was carried out with unique molecular identifiers. TCRdb reanalysed the PCR reads using MiXCR and keeps one entry per CDR3 protein. Among approximately 500,000 distinct CDR3 sequences listed, over 9.5% were seen once. The source material was PBMCs, sampled before TCRalphabeta/CD19-depleted stem cell transplant. Source of these receptors: a child aged 2-15 years with inherited bone marrow failure, due to receive a stem cell transplant.

This clonotype was recorded once. Sequence at one end of the junction differs from germline and may be a read error. The chain employs TRBV27 and TRBJ2-1; D is perhaps TRBD1 (6 bases). This CDR3 contains 14 residues. CDR1 and CDR2 from the germline V gene are MNHEY and SMNVEV (reference sequence). CDR3 amino acids: CASSFGYRDNERFF. The CDR3 nucleotides are TGTGCCAGCAGTTTTGGCTACCGGGACAATGAGCGGTTCTTC.

This clonotype was detected many times. The chain links TRBV28 to TRBJ2-3, with no clear D. V was trimmed by 7 bases and J by 4 bases, leaving 9 bases between them. Germline V lookup: CDR1 MDHEN, CDR2 SYDVKM. CDR3 length: 12 residues. The CDR3 bases are TGTGCCAGCACCTATGATTCAGATACGCAGTATTTT. Translating gives CASTYDSDTQYF.

This rearrangement joins TRBV6-5 to TRBJ2-5; no definite D call. V was shortened by 2 bases and J by 2 bases, with 9 bases between the two germline ends. This CDR3 is 14 amino acids long. The germline V gene has CDR1 MNHEY and CDR2 SVGAGI. The chain's CDR3 is CASSYKYNQETQYF. DNA for the CDR3: TGTGCCAGCAGTTACAAATATAATCAAGAGACCCAGTACTTC.

Ten or more counts support this clonotype. The J gene is TRBJ1-5, the V gene TRBV4-3, with D tentatively TRBD1 (5 bases). Trimming pared 1 base from V and 7 bases from J, leaving 11 bases between. This CDR3 is built from 14 residues. Germline V lookup: CDR1 LGHNA, CDR2 YSLEER. The CDR3 bases are TGCGCCAGCAGCCAAGTTTTGGGGACCCAGCCCCAGCATTTT. Its translation is CASSQVLGTQPQHF.

The chain recombines TRBV27 with TRBJ2-2, with 7 bases that match TRBD2. With V trimmed by 5 bases and J by 0 bases, 3 bases remained unmatched. Germline V CDR1 and CDR2: MNHEY, SMNVEV (reference sequence). The CDR3 covers 15 residues. The CDR3 is CASSASGANTGELFF. CDR3 sequence (DNA): TGTGCCAGCAGTGCTAGCGGAGCGAACACCGGGGAGCTGTTTTTT.